This TCR beta chain is drawn from a study of blood T cell repertoires in COVID-19. The repertoire was sequenced with immunoSEQ multiplex PCR; TCRdb's copy has only in-frame clones and lacks some. The sample holds a few hundred thousand clones, 87% seen once. Trimming removed 3 bases from V and 4 bases from J; junction bases left unmatched: 18. CDR3 size: 18 residues. Germline V lookup: CDR1 MDHEN, CDR2 SYDVKM. The sequenced sample was peripheral blood. This chain uses TRBV28 with TRBJ2-7, with 7 bases fitting TRBD2. This sequence originates from a man younger than 35 with active or convalescent COVID-19. CDR3 bases: TGTGCCAGCAGTTTCCACAGGATCAGGGACTGGGGAGGGTACGAGCAGTACTTC. Residues: CASSFHRIRDWGGYEQYF.